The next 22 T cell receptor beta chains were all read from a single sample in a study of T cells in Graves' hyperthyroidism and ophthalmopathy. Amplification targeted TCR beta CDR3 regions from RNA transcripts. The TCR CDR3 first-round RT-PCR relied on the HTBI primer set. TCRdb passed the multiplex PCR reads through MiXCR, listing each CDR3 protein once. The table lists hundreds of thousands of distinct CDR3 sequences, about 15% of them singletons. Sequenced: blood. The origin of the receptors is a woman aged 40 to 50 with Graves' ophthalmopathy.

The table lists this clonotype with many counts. CDR3 coding DNA: TGTGCCAGCAGACCGGGACACCTTTCTGGCTACACCTTC. Translated, it gives CASRPGHLSGYTF. The rearrangement joins TRBV12-3 or TRBV12-4 to TRBJ1-2; D is perhaps TRBD1 (6 bases). The ends were cut back, 6 bases at V and 7 bases at J, with 15 bases in the middle. The CDR3 totals 13 residues.

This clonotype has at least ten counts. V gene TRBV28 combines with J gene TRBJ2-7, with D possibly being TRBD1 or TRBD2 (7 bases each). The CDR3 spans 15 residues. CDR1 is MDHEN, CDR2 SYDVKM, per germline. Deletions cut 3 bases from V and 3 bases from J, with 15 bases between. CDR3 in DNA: TGTGCCAGCAGTTTGGGGAGGGGGCCTGGCTACGAGCAGTACTTC. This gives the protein CASSLGRGPGYEQYF.

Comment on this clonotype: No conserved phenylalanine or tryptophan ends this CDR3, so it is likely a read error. The CDR3: CASSLGLSGEAFL. CDR3 nucleotides: TGTGCCAGCAGCTTAGGGCTCTCCGGTGAAGCTTTCTTG. This chain connects TRBV11-2 to TRBJ1-1; D uncertain. Trimming took off 1 base at V and 7 bases at J, with 10 bases between the two ends. The CDR3 totals 13 residues. Germline V lookup: CDR1 SGHAT, CDR2 FQNNGV.

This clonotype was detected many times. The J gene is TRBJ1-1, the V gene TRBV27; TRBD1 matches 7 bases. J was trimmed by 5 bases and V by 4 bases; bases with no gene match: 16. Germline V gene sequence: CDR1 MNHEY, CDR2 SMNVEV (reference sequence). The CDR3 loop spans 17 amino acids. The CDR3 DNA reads TGTGCCAGCAGTTCCCCTACCGCAGGGGGGTTTGGAACTGAAGCTTTCTTT. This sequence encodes CASSSPTAGGFGTEAFF.

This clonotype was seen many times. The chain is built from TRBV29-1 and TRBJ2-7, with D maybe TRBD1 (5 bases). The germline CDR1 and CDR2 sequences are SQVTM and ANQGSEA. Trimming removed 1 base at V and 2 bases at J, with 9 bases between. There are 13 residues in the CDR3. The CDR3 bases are TGCAGCGTTGAAGGGGCAGGGACCTACGAGCAGTACTTC. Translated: CSVEGAGTYEQYF.

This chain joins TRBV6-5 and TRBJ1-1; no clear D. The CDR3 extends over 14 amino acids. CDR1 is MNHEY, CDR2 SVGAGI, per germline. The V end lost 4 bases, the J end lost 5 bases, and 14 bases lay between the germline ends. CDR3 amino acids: CASSLGPAGTEAFF. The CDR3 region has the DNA TGTGCCAGCAGTTTAGGACCCGCGGGGACTGAAGCTTTCTTT.

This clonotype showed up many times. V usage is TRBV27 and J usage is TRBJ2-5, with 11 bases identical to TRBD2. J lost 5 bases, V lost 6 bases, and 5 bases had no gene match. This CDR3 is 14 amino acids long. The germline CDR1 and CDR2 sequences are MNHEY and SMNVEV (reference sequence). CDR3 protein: CASRLAGVWETQYF. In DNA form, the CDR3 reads TGTGCCAGCAGACTAGCGGGAGTCTGGGAGACCCAGTACTTC.

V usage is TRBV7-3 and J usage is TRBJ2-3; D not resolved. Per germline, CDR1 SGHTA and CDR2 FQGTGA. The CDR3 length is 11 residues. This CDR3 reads CPRGVTDTQYF. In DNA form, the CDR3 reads TGTCCTCGCGGAGTCACAGATACGCAGTATTTT.

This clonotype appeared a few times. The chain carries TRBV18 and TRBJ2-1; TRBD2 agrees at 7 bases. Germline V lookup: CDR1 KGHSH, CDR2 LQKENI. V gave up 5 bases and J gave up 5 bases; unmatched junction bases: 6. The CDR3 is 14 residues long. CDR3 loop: CASSSGMGDNEQFF. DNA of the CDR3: TGTGCCAGCTCAAGCGGGATGGGGGACAATGAGCAGTTCTTC.

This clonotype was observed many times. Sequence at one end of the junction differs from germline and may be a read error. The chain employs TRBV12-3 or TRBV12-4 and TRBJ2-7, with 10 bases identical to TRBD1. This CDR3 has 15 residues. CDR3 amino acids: CASSLGTGATYEQYF. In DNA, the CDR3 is TGCGCCAGCAGCTTGGGGACAGGGGCCACCTACGAGCAGTACTTC.

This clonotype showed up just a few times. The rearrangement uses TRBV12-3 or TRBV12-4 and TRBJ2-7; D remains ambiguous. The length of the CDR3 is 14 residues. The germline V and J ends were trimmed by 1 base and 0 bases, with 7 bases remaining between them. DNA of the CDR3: TGTGCCAGCAGTTTAGACCTTGACTCCTACGAGCAGTACTTC. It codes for CASSLDLDSYEQYF.

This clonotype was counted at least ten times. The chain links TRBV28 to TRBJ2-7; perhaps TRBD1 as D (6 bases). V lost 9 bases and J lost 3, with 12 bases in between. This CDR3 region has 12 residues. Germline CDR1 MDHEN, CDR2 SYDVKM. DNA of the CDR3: TGTGCCAGTGGTCAGGGGAACTACGAGCAGTACTTC. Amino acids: CASGQGNYEQYF.

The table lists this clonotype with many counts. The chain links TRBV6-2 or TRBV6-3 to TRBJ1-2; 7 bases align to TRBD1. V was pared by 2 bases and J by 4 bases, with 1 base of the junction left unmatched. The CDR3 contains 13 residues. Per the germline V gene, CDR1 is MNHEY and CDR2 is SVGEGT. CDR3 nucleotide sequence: TGTGCCAGCAGTTACCGGGACAGCTATGGCTACACCTTC. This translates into CASSYRDSYGYTF.

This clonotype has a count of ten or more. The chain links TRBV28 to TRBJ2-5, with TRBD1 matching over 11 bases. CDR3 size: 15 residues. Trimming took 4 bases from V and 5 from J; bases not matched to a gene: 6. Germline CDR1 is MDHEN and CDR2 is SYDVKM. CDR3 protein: CASSSSGQGVETQYF. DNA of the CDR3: TGTGCCAGCAGTTCCTCGGGACAGGGGGTTGAGACCCAGTACTTC.

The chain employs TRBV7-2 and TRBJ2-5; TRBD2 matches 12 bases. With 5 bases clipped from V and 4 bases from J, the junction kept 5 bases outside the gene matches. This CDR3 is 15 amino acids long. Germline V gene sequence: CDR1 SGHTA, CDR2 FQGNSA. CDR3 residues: CASSAGLAGIETQYF. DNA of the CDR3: TGTGCCAGCAGCGCGGGACTAGCGGGTATAGAGACCCAGTACTTC.

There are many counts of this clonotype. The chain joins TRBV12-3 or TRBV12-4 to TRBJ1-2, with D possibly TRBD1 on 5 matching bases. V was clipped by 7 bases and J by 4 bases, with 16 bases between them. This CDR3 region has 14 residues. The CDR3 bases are TGTGCCAGCAACTCTCCGGGACGACTCTATGGCTACACCTTC. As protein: CASNSPGRLYGYTF.

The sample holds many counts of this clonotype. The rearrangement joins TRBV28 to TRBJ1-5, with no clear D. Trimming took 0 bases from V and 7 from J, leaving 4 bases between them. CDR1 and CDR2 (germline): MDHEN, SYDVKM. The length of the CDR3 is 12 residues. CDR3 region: CASSLWAQPQHF. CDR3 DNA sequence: TGTGCCAGCAGTTTATGGGCCCAGCCCCAGCATTTT.

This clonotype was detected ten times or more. The CDR3 reads CASSYGYSARSGNTIYF. The CDR3, as DNA: TGTGCCAGCAGTTACGGGTACAGCGCCCGGTCTGGAAACACCATATATTTT. The chain recombines TRBV6-5 with TRBJ1-3; D is uncertain. Germline CDR1 reads MNHEY; CDR2 reads SVGAGI. Trimming removed 2 bases at V and 1 base at J, with 15 bases between. CDR3 length: 17 residues.

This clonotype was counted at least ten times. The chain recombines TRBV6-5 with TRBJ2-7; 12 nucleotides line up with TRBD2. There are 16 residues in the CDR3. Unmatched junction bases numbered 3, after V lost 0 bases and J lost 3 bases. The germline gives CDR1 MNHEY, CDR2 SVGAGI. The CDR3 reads CASSYSGGLAGYEQYF. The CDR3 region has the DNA TGTGCCAGCAGTTACTCGGGGGGACTAGCGGGCTACGAGCAGTACTTC.

The CDR3 DNA follows: TGCGCCAGCAGCTTGGGTGGGACAGACCAAGAGACCCAGTACTTC. Its protein is CASSLGGTDQETQYF. The chain links TRBV5-1 to TRBJ2-5, with 7 bases matching TRBD1. Germline-derived CDR1 and CDR2 are SGHRS and YFSETQ. Trimming at V came to 0 bases and at J to 0 bases, leaving 2 bases not matched to a gene. CDR3 size: 15 residues.

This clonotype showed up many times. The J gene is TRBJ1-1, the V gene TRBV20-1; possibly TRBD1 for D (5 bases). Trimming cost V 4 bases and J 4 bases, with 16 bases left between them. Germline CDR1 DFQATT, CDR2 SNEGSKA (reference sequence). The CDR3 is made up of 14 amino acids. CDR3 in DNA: TGCAGTGCTACTCAAAGTGGGGGGGGCACTGAAGCTTTCTTT. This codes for CSATQSGGGTEAFF.

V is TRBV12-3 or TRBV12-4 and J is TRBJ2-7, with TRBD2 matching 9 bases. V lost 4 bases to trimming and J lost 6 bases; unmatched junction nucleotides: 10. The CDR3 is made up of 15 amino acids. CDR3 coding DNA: TGTGCCAGCAGTTCGACCCGGCTAGCGGGACGCGAGCAGTACTTC. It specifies CASSSTRLAGREQYF.